These 21 T cell receptor beta chains originate from one sample sequenced in a study of beta chain features in type 1 diabetes. Findings and limits, study-wide: Significant though moderate, a shortening of TCRB CDR3s appeared in all four CD4+ subsets of Type 1 diabetes patients.

Reverse transcribing all isolated RNA meant expressed TCRB transcripts were sequenced. Libraries were prepared by immunoSEQ multiplex PCR; TCRdb keeps only in-frame clonotypes and omits some of them. This table has about 280,000 clones, approximately 16% appearing once. No antigen has been identified for these receptors. The sequenced sample was naive CD4+ T cells from blood. The receptors here all came from a young man with type 1 diabetes.

The chain has TRBV13 and TRBJ2-1, with D unresolved. There are 12 residues in the CDR3. The V end lost 5 bases, the J end lost 10 bases, and 12 bases lay between the germline ends. The germline V gene encodes CDR1 PRHDT and CDR2 FYEKMQ (reference sequence). The CDR3 DNA follows: TGTGCCAGCAGCCACCAATTGCGGGAGCAGTTCTTC. This sequence encodes CASSHQLREQFF.

The chain uses TRBV11-3 and TRBJ2-1, with 7 positions matching TRBD2. The V and J ends lost 0 bases and 7 bases, in that order; junction bases with no gene match: 15. Germline CDR1 SGHNT, CDR2 YENEEA. This CDR3 has 18 residues. Written as DNA, the CDR3 is TGTGCCAGCAGCTTAGATGGGGGGGAGGGCTCGGGTCAGAATGAGCAGTTCTTC. This codes for CASSLDGGEGSGQNEQFF.

Only a few counts were recorded for this clone. The chain uses TRBV30 and TRBJ2-7; unclear D gene. The CDR3 totals 12 residues. Germline CDR1 GTSNPN, CDR2 SVGIG (reference sequence). V was clipped by 3 bases and J by 6 bases, with 12 bases between them. The CDR3 protein is CAWSREIGEQYF. The CDR3 DNA reads as TGTGCCTGGAGCCGAGAAATCGGCGAGCAGTACTTC.

The gene calls are TRBV28 and TRBJ2-5; tentative D call: TRBD2 (6 bases). V lost 5 bases and J lost 4, with 20 bases in between. Germline CDR1 is MDHEN and CDR2 is SYDVKM. This CDR3 has 16 amino acids. In nucleotides, the CDR3 is TGTGCCAGCAGTCTGTGGGGGACCGCCGGGAGAGAGACCCAGTACTTC. The encoded protein is CASSLWGTAGRETQYF.

This clone appeared a single time. The chain combines TRBV18 with TRBJ2-7; a weak D match, TRBD1 (6 bases). The CDR3 spans 14 residues. V was shortened by 2 bases and J by 5 bases, with 13 bases between the two germline ends. In germline, CDR1 is KGHSH, CDR2 LQKENI. The CDR3 DNA sequence: TGTGCCAGCTCACCAGCCAGGGGAGACGACGAGCAGTACTTC. This codes for CASSPARGDDEQYF.

The chain carries TRBV4-3 and TRBJ2-1, with 11 bases matching TRBD2. Germline-derived CDR1 and CDR2 are LGHNA and YSLEER. The CDR3 is 18 amino acids. V shed 2 bases, J shed 5 bases, and the junction held 11 bases outside the gene matches. This CDR3 reads CASSQHTLAGGSNNEQFF. DNA for the CDR3: TGCGCCAGCAGCCAACATACCCTAGCGGGGGGCTCAAACAATGAGCAGTTCTTC.

The chain employs TRBV4-3 and TRBJ2-3, with 11 bases identical to TRBD2. This CDR3 spans 15 amino acids. The germline V gene has CDR1 LGHNA and CDR2 YSLEER. V gave up 4 bases and J gave up 4 bases; unmatched junction bases: 4. CDR3 bases: TGCGCCAGCAGCCGTAGCGGGGGGGCTTCAGATACGCAGTATTTT. As protein: CASSRSGGASDTQYF.

The chain is built from TRBV6-5 and TRBJ1-1; D gene uncertain. Germline V gene data show CDR1 as MNHEY and CDR2 as SVGAGI. Trimming shortened V by 8 bases and J by 1 base, and 11 bases separated the two germline ends. The CDR3 sequence is 13 residues long. The CDR3 region is CASGWGGNTEAFF. In DNA, the CDR3 is TGTGCCAGCGGCTGGGGAGGGAACACTGAAGCTTTCTTT.

The rearrangement links TRBV6-5 to TRBJ1-1; the match to TRBD1 covers 7 bases. After removal of 6 bases from V and 5 bases from J, the junction contained 6 bases not matched to a gene. From germline, CDR1 is MNHEY and CDR2 SVGAGI. The CDR3 runs 13 residues. The CDR3 here is CASSDTGVTEAFF. The CDR3 coding sequence is TGTGCCAGCAGCGACACAGGGGTTACTGAAGCTTTCTTT.

In this sample, this clone turned up a few times. The V and J genes are TRBV6-1 and TRBJ1-2, with D possibly TRBD1 on 5 matching bases. The CDR3 contains 14 residues. Germline CDR1 is MNHNS and CDR2 is SASEGT. V was pared by 2 bases and J by 2 bases, with 9 bases between. The CDR3: CASSEPGMNYGYTF. The CDR3 DNA reads as TGTGCCAGCAGTGAACCAGGGATGAACTATGGCTACACCTTC.

This clone was counted between two and nine times. The rearrangement links TRBV4-3 to TRBJ2-1; 8 bases are a match to TRBD2. Losses at the gene ends were 5 bases for V and 3 bases for J; bases not matched to a gene: 6. Germline CDR1 reads LGHNA; CDR2 reads YSLEER. The CDR3 length is 15 residues. Written as DNA, the CDR3 is TGCGCCAGCAGCGTCGGGGGGGGCATCTACAATGAGCAGTTCTTC. It translates to CASSVGGGIYNEQFF.

This clone was observed a handful of times. The chain links TRBV25-1 to TRBJ2-7; 11 nucleotides match TRBD1. V lost 4 bases to trimming and J lost 3 bases; unmatched junction nucleotides: 5. Germline lookup yields CDR1 MGHDK and CDR2 SYGVNS. This CDR3 contains 15 residues. In nucleotides, the CDR3 is TGTGCCAGCAGTGGATCCGGGACAGGGGGCTACGAGCAGTACTTC. Amino acid sequence: CASSGSGTGGYEQYF.

The V call is TRBV7-9, the J call TRBJ2-1, with 7 bases lining up with TRBD1. The ends lost 5 bases at V and 0 bases at J; junction bases unmatched: 10. The CDR3 has 17 residues. Germline V gene lookup returns CDR1 SEHNR and CDR2 FQNEAQ (reference sequence). CDR3 protein: CASSTRQGPSSYNEQFF. DNA for the CDR3: TGTGCCAGCAGCACCCGACAGGGCCCCAGCTCCTACAATGAGCAGTTCTTC.

This clone was observed a handful of times. The chain is built from TRBV7-2 and TRBJ2-2; TRBD1 agrees at 7 bases. Trimming at V came to 6 bases and at J to 6 bases, leaving 7 bases not matched to a gene. CDR3 length: 14 amino acids. The germline gives CDR1 SGHTA, CDR2 FQGNSA. The CDR3 reads CASRQGQKAGELFF. In DNA, the CDR3 is TGTGCCAGCAGGCAGGGACAGAAGGCCGGGGAGCTGTTTTTT.

The chain combines TRBV11-2 with TRBJ2-3; unclear D gene. The CDR3 contains 15 residues. The V end was cut by 0 bases, the J end by 7 bases, with 14 bases between. Germline values: CDR1 SGHAT, CDR2 FQNNGV. CDR3: CASSLDQIHSYTQYF. CDR3 DNA: TGTGCCAGCAGCTTAGATCAGATTCATTCCTATACGCAGTATTTT.

The CDR3 loop is CASSYSAGASPLHF. The CDR3 nucleotides read TGTGCCAGCAGTTACTCTGCAGGGGCGTCACCCCTCCACTTT. The chain uses TRBV6-5 and TRBJ1-6, with D maybe TRBD1 (6 bases). The CDR3 covers 14 residues. Germline values: CDR1 MNHEY, CDR2 SVGAGI. The V end lost 0 bases, the J end lost 10 bases, and 10 bases lay between the germline ends.

This clone was counted between two and nine times. This chain connects TRBV29-1 to TRBJ1-3, with unresolved D. This CDR3 has 13 residues. Trimming cost V 4 bases and J 2 bases, with 9 bases left between them. The germline gives CDR1 SQVTM, CDR2 ANQGSEA. CDR3 loop: CSVAGEAGNTIYF. CDR3 DNA sequence: TGCAGCGTTGCTGGGGAGGCTGGAAACACCATATATTTT.

J is TRBJ2-5 and V is TRBV5-1, with TRBD1 matching over 7 bases. The germline V gene has CDR1 SGHRS and CDR2 YFSETQ. V shed 1 base and J 5 bases; nucleotides not matched to a gene: 5. CDR3 size: 14 residues. The CDR3 region has the DNA TGCGCCAGCAGCTTGCGGGACAGTGGGGAGACCCAGTACTTC. Protein product: CASSLRDSGETQYF.

Only a few counts were recorded for this clone. The sample holds other DNA sequences that translate to the same CDR3. The rearrangement joins TRBV29-1 to TRBJ2-4; D is perhaps TRBD1 (5 bases). The CDR3 is 13 residues long. The germline V gene encodes CDR1 SQVTM and CDR2 ANQGSEA. V was cut by 4 bases and J by 0 bases, with 7 bases left in between. This CDR3 reads CSVGGLAKNIQYF. CDR3 nucleotides: TGCAGCGTTGGGGGCCTAGCCAAAAACATTCAGTACTTC.

The CDR3 reads CASSQVLAGLGGGDTQYF. CDR3 bases: TGCGCCAGCAGCCAAGTCTTAGCGGGACTAGGGGGTGGGGATACGCAGTATTTT. The V call is TRBV4-3, the J call TRBJ2-3, with 8 bases matching TRBD2. The CDR3 spans 18 residues. The germline CDR1 and CDR2 sequences are LGHNA and YSLEER. J gave up 6 bases and V 1 base, and 15 bases lay outside the gene matches.

V and J are TRBV7-2 and TRBJ2-1; 8 nucleotides line up with TRBD2. The CDR3 length is 18 residues. Germline V gives CDR1 SGHTA, CDR2 FQGNSA. Unmatched junction bases numbered 16, after V lost 5 bases and J lost 4 bases. The CDR3, as DNA: TGTGCCAGCAGCCCTAGAGGGGGGGAGGGCGGGAGGTACAATGAGCAGTTCTTC. It yields the protein CASSPRGGEGGRYNEQFF.